The 30 T cell receptor beta chains below all came from one sample that was sequenced in a study of blood T cell repertoires in COVID-19. Libraries were prepared by immunoSEQ multiplex PCR; TCRdb keeps only in-frame clonotypes and omits some of them. The top ten clones hold over 1.5% of a sample with 470,000 or so clones, around nine tenths of them seen once. The sequencing sample was made of PBMCs or T cells enriched from blood (not recorded which). All receptors derive from a woman aged 18-30 years with acute COVID-19.

V and J are TRBV10-2 and TRBJ2-3; D is possibly TRBD2 (5 bases). V lost 5 bases, J lost 2 bases, and 23 bases lay in between. The CDR3 sequence is 18 residues long. The germline gives CDR1 WSHSY, CDR2 SAAADI. CDR3 region: CASSQIGLGVTLTDTQYF. CDR3 nucleotide sequence: TGCGCCAGCAGTCAAATCGGCCTCGGGGTTACCCTCACAGATACGCAGTATTTT.

This clone was counted between two and nine times. This sequence joins TRBV29-1 and TRBJ2-7; TRBD2 matches at 8 bases. The CDR3 consists of 14 residues. V shed 4 bases, J shed 2 bases, and the junction held 7 bases outside the gene matches. Germline V gene lookup returns CDR1 SQVTM and CDR2 ANQGSEA. The CDR3 region is CSVAASGRTYEQYF. DNA for the CDR3: TGCAGCGTTGCGGCTAGCGGGCGGACCTACGAGCAGTACTTC.

This rearrangement joins TRBV29-1 to TRBJ2-5; TRBD1 agrees at 7 bases. Germline V CDR1 and CDR2: SQVTM, ANQGSEA. The length of the CDR3 is 13 residues. V trimming: 4 bases; J trimming: 3 bases; junction bases outside the gene matches: 5. As DNA, the CDR3 is TGCAGCGTTGGGGCAGGGGGTAAAGAGACCCAGTACTTC. Translated, it gives CSVGAGGKETQYF.

This clone has a handful of counts. The chain recombines TRBV5-4 with TRBJ2-7; TRBD1 matches 9 bases. Germline lookup yields CDR1 SGHNT and CDR2 YYREEE (reference sequence). The CDR3 is 14 amino acids. The V segment lost 4 bases and the J segment 3 bases; nucleotides outside the gene matches: 5. Here the CDR3 reads CASSLLGQGYEQYF. CDR3 sequence (DNA): TGTGCCAGCAGCCTGTTGGGACAGGGCTACGAGCAGTACTTC. Combining the CDR3 with reference TRBV5-4 and TRBJ2-7 gives the whole variable domain ETGVTQSPTHLIKTRGQQVTLRCSSQSGHNTVSWYQQALGQGPQFIFQYYREEENGRGNFPPRFSGLQFPNYSSELNVNALELDDSALYLCASSLLGQGYEQYFGPGTRLTVT.

This sequence joins TRBV2 and TRBJ2-2; the match to TRBD2 covers 10 bases. The CDR3 loop spans 16 amino acids. The V gene end was trimmed by 2 bases and the J gene end by 7 bases; junction bases not matched to a gene: 7. Germline V gene lookup returns CDR1 SNHLY and CDR2 FYNNEI. Here the CDR3 DNA reads TGTGCCAGCAGTGAACTCCTAGCGGGGGAAGGCGGGGAGCTGTTTTTT. Amino acids: CASSELLAGEGGELFF.

V is TRBV7-6 and J is TRBJ2-7; 7 bases are a match to TRBD1. Per germline, CDR1 SGHVS and CDR2 FNYEAQ. This CDR3 is built from 16 residues. With 4 bases clipped from V and 2 bases from J, the junction kept 11 bases outside the gene matches. This CDR3 reads CASSSWITGVPYEQYF. The CDR3 coding sequence is TGTGCCAGCAGCTCTTGGATTACAGGGGTGCCCTACGAGCAGTACTTC.

As DNA, the CDR3 is TGTGCCAGCAGCCAACTGTGGCTAGCTTCCACCTACAATGAGCAGTTCTTC. It codes for CASSQLWLASTYNEQFF. This chain joins TRBV3-1 (or the pseudogene TRBV3-2) and TRBJ2-1; possibly TRBD2 for D (5 bases). There are 17 residues in the CDR3. V lost 2 bases to trimming and J lost 2 bases, with 16 bases between them. The germline V gene has CDR1 LGHDT and CDR2 YNNKEL (reference sequence).

The sample holds many counts of this clone. The chain links TRBV7-9 to TRBJ2-7; 10 positions match TRBD2. The V segment lost 1 base and the J segment 1 base; nucleotides outside the gene matches: 7. The CDR3 is 17 amino acids. CDR1 is SEHNR and CDR2 is FQNEAQ in the germline V gene (reference sequence). The CDR3, as DNA: TGTGCCAGCAGCTTAGGTCCAGGACTAGCGGATTCCTACGAGCAGTACTTC. This codes for CASSLGPGLADSYEQYF.

V usage is TRBV14 and J usage is TRBJ2-7, with TRBD2 matching 9 bases. CDR3 length: 15 residues. Per the germline V gene, CDR1 is SGHDN and CDR2 is FVKESK. V lost 4 bases to trimming and J lost 2 bases; unmatched junction nucleotides: 6. In DNA, the CDR3 is TGTGCCAGCAGCCCGAGACTAGCGGATACCTACGAGCAGTACTTC. Translation gives CASSPRLADTYEQYF.

In its sample, this clone was seen once. This chain uses TRBV28 with TRBJ2-3; D ambiguous. The CDR3 spans 14 residues. Between the trimmed V and J ends, which lost 2 bases and 0 bases, there was a span of 6 bases. Germline assignment: CDR1 MDHEN and CDR2 SYDVKM. CDR3 sequence (DNA): TGTGCCAGCAGTTTACAGTCCAGCACAGATACGCAGTATTTT. The encoded protein is CASSLQSSTDTQYF.

The chain employs TRBV30 and TRBJ1-2; tentative D call: TRBD1 (6 bases). The CDR3 is 14 amino acids. Germline V gene lookup returns CDR1 GTSNPN and CDR2 SVGIG (reference sequence). Trimming removed 2 bases at V and 7 bases at J, with 17 bases between. The DNA of the CDR3 is TGTGCCTGGAGTTCCGGGCAGGGGTATGGTGGCTACACCTTC. Translation gives CAWSSGQGYGGYTF.

The count of this clone is one. This sequence joins TRBV9 and TRBJ1-2; tentative D call: TRBD1 (6 bases). With 0 bases removed from V and 3 bases from J, the gap between germline ends came to 15 bases. The CDR3 runs to 16 residues. Germline V gene data show CDR1 as SGDLS and CDR2 as YYNGEE. In DNA form, the CDR3 reads TGTGCCAGCAGCGTAGGACAGGAAGGTTGGCACTATGGCTACACCTTC. Its translation is CASSVGQEGWHYGYTF.

The chain uses TRBV5-4 and TRBJ1-2; 8 nucleotides match TRBD1. Looked up from germline, CDR1 is SGHNT and CDR2 is YYREEE (reference sequence). V was pared by 0 bases and J by 4 bases, with 5 bases of the junction left unmatched. The CDR3 is 15 amino acids. The CDR3 DNA is TGTGCCAGCAGCTTGGGGGGACAGGATTCCTATGGCTACACCTTC. It is translated as CASSLGGQDSYGYTF.

The rearrangement links TRBV5-6 to TRBJ2-2, with a possible D match to TRBD1 (6 bases). The ends were cut back, 5 bases at V and 2 bases at J, with 19 bases in the middle. Germline CDR1 and CDR2: SGHDT and YYEEEE. This CDR3 is 17 amino acids long. The CDR3 region is CASRGHRALRNTGELFF. The CDR3 bases are TGTGCCAGCAGGGGGCACAGGGCACTAAGAAACACCGGGGAGCTGTTTTTT. Full variable domain (rest looked up from reference TRBV5-6 and TRBJ2-2): DAGVTQSPTHLIKTRGQQVTLRCSPKSGHDTVSWYQQALGQGPQFIFQYYEEEERQRGNFPDRFSGHQFPNYSSELNVNALLLGDSALYLCASRGHRALRNTGELFFGEGSRLTVL.

The chain recombines TRBV9 with TRBJ2-7, with 7 bases lining up with TRBD1. Looked up from germline, CDR1 is SGDLS and CDR2 is YYNGEE. The ends lost 4 bases at V and 4 bases at J; junction bases unmatched: 5. The CDR3 contains 13 residues. The CDR3 region has the DNA TGTGCCAGCAGCCAGGGGACAGCTTACGAGCAGTACTTC. Amino acids: CASSQGTAYEQYF.

CDR3: CATLTGAYEQYF. The CDR3 DNA is TGCGCCACCCTGACAGGAGCCTACGAGCAGTACTTC. The rearrangement joins TRBV23-1 to TRBJ2-7; a weak D match, TRBD1 (6 bases). TRBV23-1 has ORF status, its function being uncertain. CDR3 length: 12 amino acids. V was pared by 10 bases and J by 2 bases, with 12 bases between.

The chain links TRBV5-1 to TRBJ1-1; D not resolved. V lost 5 bases and J 0 bases, leaving 14 bases between the germline ends. Germline V gene data show CDR1 as SGHRS and CDR2 as YFSETQ. The CDR3 sequence is 15 residues long. The DNA of the CDR3 is TGCGCCAGCAGTTGGGGAGTAGAACTGAACACTGAAGCTTTCTTT. Protein: CASSWGVELNTEAFF.

The chain recombines TRBV10-2 with TRBJ2-1, with 9 bases identical to TRBD2. With V trimmed by 0 bases and J by 0 bases, 0 bases remained unmatched. The CDR3 extends over 16 amino acids. CDR1 is WSHSY and CDR2 is SAAADI in the germline V gene. CDR3 sequence (DNA): TGCGCCAGCAGTGAGTCTAGCGGGAGCTCCTACAATGAGCAGTTCTTC. Translation: CASSESSGSSYNEQFF.

The rearrangement links TRBV5-6 to TRBJ2-3, with 14 nucleotides matching TRBD2. Germline trimming cut 4 bases from V and 5 bases from J; bases unmatched to any gene: 3. Germline lookup yields CDR1 SGHDT and CDR2 YYEEEE. This CDR3 region has 15 residues. This CDR3 reads CASSPGLAGGDTQYF. In nucleotides, the CDR3 is TGTGCCAGCAGCCCCGGACTAGCGGGGGGAGATACGCAGTATTTT.

This clone was seen once. The chain combines TRBV28 with TRBJ2-7, with 11 bases aligning to TRBD2. CDR3 length: 15 amino acids. Looked up from germline, CDR1 is MDHEN and CDR2 is SYDVKM. Losses at the gene ends were 3 bases for V and 4 bases for J; bases not matched to a gene: 5. The CDR3 spells CASSFTGLAGYEQYF. The DNA of the CDR3 is TGTGCCAGCAGTTTCACCGGACTAGCGGGTTACGAGCAGTACTTC.

The chain is built from TRBV10-2 and TRBJ2-7; D call uncertain. Trimming shortened V by 6 bases and J by 4 bases, and 10 bases separated the two germline ends. This CDR3 is built from 12 residues. From germline, CDR1 is WSHSY and CDR2 SAAADI. The CDR3 spells CASSNTLYEQYF. Here the CDR3 DNA reads TGCGCCAGCAGCAATACCCTATACGAGCAGTACTTC.

J is TRBJ2-7 and V is TRBV4-2; TRBD1 might be the D (6 bases). This CDR3 is built from 15 residues. Trimming took 4 bases from V and 3 from J, leaving 16 bases between them. Per germline, CDR1 LGHNA and CDR2 YNFKEQ. CDR3 protein: CASSPRTDSLYEQYF. The CDR3 DNA follows: TGTGCCAGCAGCCCCAGAACGGACAGCCTCTACGAGCAGTACTTC.

The rearrangement joins TRBV28 to TRBJ1-5; weak D call: TRBD1 (5 bases). Germline V gene sequence: CDR1 MDHEN, CDR2 SYDVKM. This CDR3 comprises 14 residues. With 11 bases removed from V and 2 bases from J, the gap between germline ends came to 16 bases. The CDR3 loop is CALGRQGGNQPQHF. DNA for the CDR3: TGTGCCTTAGGGAGGCAGGGAGGCAATCAGCCCCAGCATTTT.

This rearrangement joins TRBV6-2 or TRBV6-3 to TRBJ1-2; 9 nucleotides agree with TRBD1. Germline values: CDR1 MNHEY, CDR2 SVGEGT. With 6 bases clipped from V and 6 bases from J, the junction kept 8 bases outside the gene matches. The CDR3 covers 14 residues. The CDR3 DNA sequence: TGTGCCAGCAGCAAGACAGGGGGAGGTGATGGCTACACCTTC. This gives the protein CASSKTGGGDGYTF.

The rearrangement links TRBV10-3 to TRBJ2-5, with 10 positions matching TRBD1. The CDR3 contains 17 residues. Germline CDR1 is ENHRY and CDR2 is SYGVKD. The J segment lost 5 bases and the V segment lost 6 bases, leaving 15 bases of the junction unmatched. The CDR3 protein is CAISSGTGEFIWETQYF. The CDR3 DNA reads TGTGCCATCAGCTCCGGGACAGGGGAGTTTATTTGGGAGACCCAGTACTTC.

This chain joins TRBV9 and TRBJ2-1, with D uncertain. V shed 0 bases and J shed 0 bases, with 10 bases lying between them. The CDR3 totals 16 residues. Germline-derived CDR1 and CDR2 are SGDLS and YYNGEE. The CDR3 bases are TGTGCCAGCAGCGTAGATAGCAGAAGCTCCTACAATGAGCAGTTCTTC. Its translation is CASSVDSRSSYNEQFF.

This sequence joins TRBV9 and TRBJ2-1; the match to TRBD2 covers 7 bases. The CDR3 loop spans 13 amino acids. V lost 0 bases to trimming and J lost 8 bases; unmatched junction nucleotides: 2. Germline loops: CDR1 SGDLS, CDR2 YYNGEE. The CDR3: CASSVEREDEQFF. The CDR3 region has the DNA TGTGCCAGCAGCGTAGAACGGGAGGATGAGCAGTTCTTC.

The chain employs TRBV6-2 or TRBV6-3 and TRBJ2-7, with a possible D match to TRBD2 (6 bases). Germline V gives CDR1 MNHEY, CDR2 SVGEGT. The CDR3 loop spans 13 amino acids. The germline V and J ends were trimmed by 5 bases and 11 bases, with 19 bases remaining between them. CDR3 loop: CASSHLIGSQEYF. The CDR3, as DNA: TGTGCCAGCAGTCACCTCATCGGGAGCCAAGAGTACTTC.

CDR3 residues: CASSLRGSRGANVLTF. For the CDR3, the DNA is TGTGCCAGCAGCTTACGGGGTTCGCGGGGGGCCAACGTCCTGACTTTC. The genes are TRBV11-1 and TRBJ2-6, with D perhaps matching TRBD2 (5 bases). There are 16 residues in the CDR3. Per the germline V gene, CDR1 is SGHAT and CDR2 is FQDESV (reference sequence). V lost 2 bases, J lost 4 bases, and 12 bases lay in between.

The CDR3: CASSSGQETTTDTQYF. In DNA, the CDR3 is TGTGCCAGCAGCTCCGGACAGGAAACTACCACAGATACGCAGTATTTT. This chain links TRBV7-9 with TRBJ2-3; TRBD1 matches at 7 bases. Trimming cost V 4 bases and J 2 bases; bases outside gene matches: 9. Germline CDR1 is SEHNR and CDR2 is FQNEAQ (reference sequence). The CDR3 runs to 16 residues.